Each of the 27 T cell receptor beta chains below was sequenced from the same sample in a study of blood T cell repertoires in COVID-19. Sequencing used immunoSEQ multiplex PCR; TCRdb keeps in-frame clones, though not all of them. The sample has 130,000 or so clones; approximately 84% are singletons. Sequencing was performed on peripheral blood. The origin of the receptors is a woman in her forties or fifties who had recovered from COVID-19.

This chain uses TRBV27 with TRBJ2-1; 13 bases are a match to TRBD2. The CDR3 runs 18 residues. The V gene end was trimmed by 6 bases and the J gene end by 0 bases; junction bases not matched to a gene: 8. CDR1 is MNHEY and CDR2 is SMNVEV in the germline V gene (reference sequence). The CDR3, as DNA: TGTGCCAGCAGCAAACTAGCGGGAGGGGTAAGCTCCTACAATGAGCAGTTCTTC. Its protein product is CASSKLAGGVSSYNEQFF.

The V and J genes are TRBV7-9 and TRBJ2-1; no reliable D call. From germline, CDR1 is SEHNR and CDR2 FQNEAQ (reference sequence). The germline V and J ends were trimmed by 2 bases and 9 bases, with 5 bases remaining between them. This CDR3 is built from 11 residues. This chain's CDR3 is CASSLIREQFF. The CDR3 DNA reads as TGTGCCAGCAGCTTAATCCGTGAGCAGTTCTTC. The full variable domain, in which reference TRBV7-9 and TRBJ2-1 provide the parts outside the CDR3, is DTGVSQNPRHKITKRGQNVTFRCDPISEHNRLYWYRQTLGQGPEFLTYFQNEAQLEKSRLLSDRFSAERPKGSFSTLEIQRTEQGDSAMYLCASSLIREQFFGPGTRLTVL.

The chain carries TRBV6-6 and TRBJ1-1; D is perhaps TRBD1 (6 bases). V lost 7 bases to trimming and J lost 4 bases, with 13 bases between them. The length of the CDR3 is 13 residues. Per germline, CDR1 MNHNY and CDR2 SVGAGI (reference sequence). The chain's CDR3 is CASKEQGSTEAFF. CDR3 nucleotide sequence: TGTGCCAGCAAGGAGCAGGGGAGCACTGAAGCTTTCTTT.

The chain recombines TRBV10-3 with TRBJ1-5; D is uncertain. The V gene's germline CDR1 is ENHRY and CDR2 SYGVKD. The CDR3 totals 14 residues. Trimming left V 3 bases short and J 0 bases short, with 6 bases between. Here the CDR3 DNA reads TGTGCCATCAGTGATTTGGCTAGCAATCAGCCCCAGCATTTT. It codes for CAISDLASNQPQHF.

The rearrangement uses TRBV11-2 and TRBJ2-5; the D is unclear. Trimming took off 2 bases at V and 1 base at J, with 14 bases between the two ends. The CDR3 is 16 amino acids. In germline, CDR1 is SGHAT, CDR2 FQNNGV. CDR3 nucleotide sequence: TGTGCCAGCAGCTTATTAAGCGCGCAAGGCCAAGAGACCCAGTACTTC. This translates into CASSLLSAQGQETQYF.

The chain joins TRBV5-1 to TRBJ2-5; D remains unclear. The CDR3 contains 15 residues. V lost 4 bases and J 4 bases, leaving 17 bases between the germline ends. Germline CDR1 and CDR2: SGHRS and YFSETQ. DNA of the CDR3: TGCGCCAGCAGCCACGAAGGTGGAGTAGGAGAGACCCAGTACTTC. Residues: CASSHEGGVGETQYF. The whole variable domain, remainder taken from reference TRBV5-1 and TRBJ2-5, is KAGVTQTPRYLIKTRGQQVTLSCSPISGHRSVSWYQQTPGQGLQFLFEYFSETQRNKGNFPGRFSGRQFSNSRSEMNVSTLELGDSALYLCASSHEGGVGETQYFGPGTRLLVL.

This clone was observed a few times. The chain links TRBV19 to TRBJ1-2; 7 bases align to TRBD1. The germline gives CDR1 LNHDA, CDR2 SQIVND (reference sequence). The V and J ends lost 7 bases and 0 bases, in that order; junction bases with no gene match: 11. The CDR3 is 16 residues long. This CDR3 is CASISTEGAANYGYTF. The CDR3 coding sequence is TGTGCCAGTATTTCTACGGAGGGGGCGGCTAACTATGGCTACACCTTC.

This rearrangement joins TRBV29-1 to TRBJ1-1; D is perhaps TRBD1 (6 bases). CDR1 is SQVTM, CDR2 ANQGSEA, per germline. The V end was cut by 5 bases, the J end by 1 base, with 11 bases between. There are 13 residues in the CDR3. CDR3 DNA sequence: TGCAGCGTTTATAAACAGGGGAACACTGAAGCTTTCTTT. It specifies CSVYKQGNTEAFF.

J is TRBJ1-2 and V is TRBV5-5, with D unclear. V lost 3 bases, J lost 5 bases, and 14 bases lay in between. CDR1 SGHKS and CDR2 YYEKEE come from the germline V gene (reference sequence). The CDR3 is 14 amino acids. CDR3 in amino acids: CASSSPQGEYGYTF. The CDR3, as DNA: TGTGCCAGCAGCTCCCCACAAGGAGAGTATGGCTACACCTTC.

This chain uses TRBV3-1 (or the pseudogene TRBV3-2) with TRBJ2-7; 7 bases are a match to TRBD1. V was clipped by 4 bases and J by 3 bases; unmatched bases: 6. The CDR3 has 14 amino acids. From germline, CDR1 is LGHDT and CDR2 YNNKEL (reference sequence). CDR3 sequence: CASSREGAVYEQYF. CDR3 sequence (DNA): TGTGCCAGCAGCCGAGAGGGGGCGGTCTACGAGCAGTACTTC.

The chain carries TRBV23-1 and TRBJ2-6; D unclear. TRBV23-1 qualifies as an ORF whose function is uncertain. This CDR3 region has 14 residues. V lost 4 bases and J 4 bases, leaving 8 bases between the germline ends. As DNA, the CDR3 is TGCGCCAGCAGTCGCCCAACAGGGGCCAACGTCCTGACTTTC. Its translation is CASSRPTGANVLTF.

The table lists this clone with many counts. CDR3 nucleotides: TGTGCCACCAGTGATTCAGTGAGGGCACAAGAGACCCAGTACTTC. It codes for CATSDSVRAQETQYF. The chain employs TRBV24-1 and TRBJ2-5, with D possibly matching TRBD2 (5 bases). The V end lost 2 bases, the J end lost 2 bases, and 11 bases lay between the germline ends. CDR1 and CDR2 from the germline V gene are KGHDR and SFDVKD. This CDR3 comprises 15 residues.

The rearrangement joins TRBV2 to TRBJ1-2, with 7 bases identical to TRBD1. The V segment lost 6 bases and the J segment 2 bases; nucleotides outside the gene matches: 6. The CDR3 runs to 14 residues. The germline V gene encodes CDR1 SNHLY and CDR2 FYNNEI. Here the CDR3 reads CASRDRTGNYGYTF. The CDR3 nucleotides read TGTGCCAGCAGAGACAGGACAGGAAACTATGGCTACACCTTC.

The chain employs TRBV7-9 and TRBJ1-2; 9 bases are a match to TRBD1. Germline V gene sequence: CDR1 SEHNR, CDR2 FQNEAQ (reference sequence). Trimming took 4 bases from V and 4 from J; bases not matched to a gene: 10. CDR3 length equals 16 residues. CDR3 DNA: TGTGCCAGCAGCTCCGGGACAGGGAAGGAGGGCTATGGCTACACCTTC. It specifies CASSSGTGKEGYGYTF.

This clone was seen just once. The V call is TRBV7-6, the J call TRBJ1-6; no clear D gene. CDR3 length: 14 amino acids. CDR1 SGHVS and CDR2 FNYEAQ come from the germline V gene. With 2 bases removed from V and 7 bases from J, the gap between germline ends came to 9 bases. This CDR3 reads CASSLSSRNSPLHF. CDR3 nucleotide sequence: TGTGCCAGCAGCTTAAGTTCCCGGAATTCACCCCTCCACTTT. The whole variable domain, remainder taken from reference TRBV7-6 and TRBJ1-6, is GAGVSQSPRYKVTKRGQDVALRCDPISGHVSLYWYRQALGQGPEFLTYFNYEAQQDKSGLPNDRFSAERPEGSISTLTIQRTEQRDSAMYRCASSLSSRNSPLHFGNGTRLTVT.

The CDR3 spells CASSNVGQGTGNTIYF. The CDR3 bases are TGCGCCAGCAGTAACGTCGGACAGGGGACTGGAAACACCATATATTTT. The V and J genes are TRBV5-1 and TRBJ1-3; 9 nucleotides match TRBD1. CDR3 length equals 16 residues. The germline CDR1 and CDR2 sequences are SGHRS and YFSETQ. J was trimmed by 2 bases and V by 5 bases; bases with no gene match: 8.

The CDR3 bases are TGTGCCAGCAGCCCCTTTGACGGGGGATCCCTCTCTGGAAACACCATATATTTT. Amino acid sequence: CASSPFDGGSLSGNTIYF. The rearrangement joins TRBV14 to TRBJ1-3; D might be TRBD1 (5 bases). Trimming cost V 4 bases and J 0 bases, with 19 bases left between them. Germline lookup yields CDR1 SGHDN and CDR2 FVKESK. The CDR3 has 18 residues.

This clone occurred a few times. This chain joins TRBV6-5 and TRBJ2-5; weak D call: TRBD1 (5 bases). The CDR3 is 11 residues long. V was clipped by 7 bases and J by 8 bases, with 11 bases between them. Germline V gene data show CDR1 as MNHEY and CDR2 as SVGAGI. The CDR3 sequence is CASIRGTTQYF. CDR3 sequence (DNA): TGTGCCAGCATTAGGGGCACAACCCAGTACTTC.

This clone has a single count. The chain employs TRBV11-3 and TRBJ2-3; 12 bases are shared with TRBD2. Germline V lookup: CDR1 SGHNT, CDR2 YENEEA. The CDR3 has 16 amino acids. J lost 6 bases, V lost 6 bases, and 10 bases had no gene match. The CDR3 DNA sequence: TGTGCCAGCAGTCGGACTAGCGGGGTAGGAGGGGATACGCAGTATTTT. Its protein is CASSRTSGVGGDTQYF.

This chain links TRBV7-2 with TRBJ1-1, with D unresolved. The CDR3 sequence is 16 residues long. The V gene lost 1 base and the J gene lost 1 base, with 13 bases spanning the gap. CDR1 is SGHTA and CDR2 is FQGNSA in the germline V gene. CDR3 DNA sequence: TGTGCCAGCAGCTTAGTCCGGGGTTGGGGGAACACTGAAGCTTTCTTT. It yields the protein CASSLVRGWGNTEAFF.

This chain joins TRBV19 and TRBJ1-2; D is undetermined. V shed 3 bases and J shed 3 bases, with 8 bases lying between them. Germline lookup yields CDR1 LNHDA and CDR2 SQIVND (reference sequence). The CDR3 consists of 13 residues. The chain's CDR3 is CASSIGLYYGYTF. The CDR3 DNA is TGTGCCAGTAGTATTGGCCTCTACTATGGCTACACCTTC.

The chain is built from TRBV5-1 and TRBJ2-1; TRBD2 is a possible D gene (6 bases). Looked up from germline, CDR1 is SGHRS and CDR2 is YFSETQ. The CDR3 has 14 amino acids. V was pared by 1 base and J by 7 bases, with 12 bases between. This chain's CDR3 is CASSLNRDLNEQFF. The CDR3 nucleotides are TGCGCCAGCAGCTTGAACCGGGACTTAAATGAGCAGTTCTTC.

The rearrangement joins TRBV2 to TRBJ2-2, with 10 positions matching TRBD2. The V and J ends lost 3 bases and 7 bases, in that order; junction bases with no gene match: 14. The CDR3 runs to 18 residues. The germline V gene encodes CDR1 SNHLY and CDR2 FYNNEI. CDR3 loop: CASSETWLAGVIGGELFF. CDR3 nucleotides: TGTGCCAGCAGTGAGACGTGGCTAGCGGGGGTTATAGGCGGGGAGCTGTTTTTT.

The CDR3 bases are TGCGCCAGCAGGAGCGAGACCAACTCTGGAAACACCATATATTTT. Translated: CASRSETNSGNTIYF. The chain joins TRBV5-1 to TRBJ1-3; D unclear. The CDR3 runs to 15 residues. Trimming took off 5 bases at V and 0 bases at J, with 12 bases between the two ends. Germline V gives CDR1 SGHRS, CDR2 YFSETQ.

The V gene is TRBV3-1 (or the pseudogene TRBV3-2), the J gene TRBJ2-1, with 8 bases that match TRBD2. The CDR3 covers 15 residues. V trimming: 2 bases; J trimming: 7 bases; junction bases outside the gene matches: 7. Germline CDR1 and CDR2: LGHDT and YNNKEL (reference sequence). The CDR3 reads CASSQISGATNEQFF. The CDR3 DNA is TGTGCCAGCAGCCAAATTAGCGGGGCGACAAATGAGCAGTTCTTC.

This chain links TRBV18 with TRBJ2-7; a weak D match, TRBD2 (5 bases). This CDR3 spans 13 amino acids. V was pared by 0 bases and J by 4 bases, with 7 bases between. In germline, CDR1 is KGHSH, CDR2 LQKENI. In DNA form, the CDR3 reads TGTGCCAGCTCACCACCGAGGAGGTACGAGCAGTACTTC. Residues: CASSPPRRYEQYF.

The chain carries TRBV5-1 and TRBJ2-5, with a possible D match to TRBD2 (6 bases). Germline CDR1 reads SGHRS; CDR2 reads YFSETQ. This CDR3 is 14 amino acids long. V gave up 3 bases and J gave up 2 bases, with 11 bases separating them. CDR3 loop: CASSSSGGQETQYF. The CDR3 DNA reads as TGCGCCAGCAGCTCTTCTGGGGGGCAAGAGACCCAGTACTTC.